This note documents a single TCR beta chain sequence. The data were obtained in a study of shared clonotypes between healthy human individuals. Across the study: The donors, two women and a few men, were aged 18 to 49.

Naive-designated CD8 cells lacked CD45RO, were positively enriched for CCR7, and omitted terminally differentiated effector memory CD45RA+ cells. This table comes from immunoSEQ multiplex PCR, and its TCRdb copy is limited to in-frame clones, with some not included. The sample contains millions of clones, about 92% of which appear only once. The receptor comes from a man aged 18 to 30 in good health. Some clones in this sample may be carry-over from other donors' samples. The specimen was naive CD8+ T cells from PBMCs.

The CDR3 loop reads CASSPRKELAGTKETQYF. CDR3 DNA: TGTGCCAGCAGCCCCCGGAAGGAGCTAGCGGGTACAAAAGAGACCCAGTACTTC. The rearrangement links TRBV7-9 to TRBJ2-5; 8 bases match TRBD2. From germline, CDR1 is SEHNR and CDR2 FQNEAQ (reference sequence). With 5 bases clipped from V and 3 bases from J, the junction kept 17 bases outside the gene matches. The CDR3 length is 18 residues.